The present T cell receptor (beta chain) was sequenced within a study of T cell responses to AZD1222 COVID-19 vaccine. General study findings and limits: Targets within unmutated variant regions were reportedly found for nearly half of spike-specific TCRs. Two AZD1222 doses significantly raised spike-specific TCR breadth and depth over controls. CD4 TCRs covered the whole spike, strongest at regions 160-218 and 743-854.

The CDR3 contains 14 residues. V dropped 5 bases and J dropped 8; count of bases not matched to a gene: 11. Germline loops: CDR1 SGHAT, CDR2 FQNNGV. The protocol was immunoSEQ multiplex PCR, while the TCRdb copy is restricted to in-frame clones and leaves out a portion. Found here are about 86,000 clones, roughly nine tenths of them singletons; the top ten hold roughly 5.3%. With respect to this clone: Its target is unknown.

The receptor's source is an adult who received the AZD1222 COVID-19 vaccine. Sample: peripheral blood, taken 28 days after the second AZD1222 dose. This chain links TRBV11-2 with TRBJ1-2, with TRBD1 identical over 7 bases. CDR3 bases: TGTGCCAGCAGCCAAGGCCTCTCGACAGGGGGCTACACCTTC. It encodes CASSQGLSTGGYTF.